One and the same sample provided the 25 T cell receptor beta chains below, sequenced in a study of response to subunit inactivated influenza vaccine. TCRdb called the RT-PCR reads again in MiXCR, with one record for every CDR3 protein. Altogether some 640,000 distinct CDR3 sequences are present, about 15% being singletons, with the ten largest covering 6% to 7%. This specimen consisted of PBMCs from blood, obtained about 14 days before vaccination. Receptor source: a man aged 45-65 years who received an inactivated influenza vaccine.

The V and J genes are TRBV29-1 and TRBJ2-1; D might be TRBD2 (6 bases). V gave up 4 bases and J gave up 2 bases, with 15 bases separating them. CDR1 SQVTM and CDR2 ANQGSEA come from the germline V gene. The length of the CDR3 is 15 residues. The CDR3 bases are TGCAGCGTTGGGCCCCGGGGGTCCCCCTACAATGAGCAGTTCTTC. It specifies CSVGPRGSPYNEQFF.

The DNA of the CDR3 is TGTGCCACCACAGGGGCCCCCTTCGAGCAGTACTTC. This codes for CATTGAPFEQYF. The rearrangement joins TRBV10-3 to TRBJ2-7; TRBD1 agrees at 7 bases. Germline V gene data show CDR1 as ENHRY and CDR2 as SYGVKD. V gave up 10 bases and J gave up 6 bases; unmatched junction bases: 9. CDR3 length equals 12 residues.

The chain links TRBV5-5 to TRBJ2-1; no firm D call. The CDR3 totals 13 residues. V was shortened by 4 bases and J by 6 bases, with 11 bases between the two germline ends. Germline CDR1 is SGHKS and CDR2 is YYEKEE (reference sequence). CDR3 loop: CASSHPRANEQFF. The DNA for the CDR3 is TGTGCCAGCAGCCATCCTAGGGCCAATGAGCAGTTCTTC.

V gene TRBV6-1 combines with J gene TRBJ2-5; D might be TRBD1 or TRBD2, each matching 5 bases. Trimming took off 5 bases at V and 4 bases at J, with 11 bases between the two ends. Germline V gene sequence: CDR1 MNHNS, CDR2 SASEGT. The CDR3 covers 13 residues. The CDR3 region is CASSPERGETQYF. The CDR3 nucleotides are TGTGCCAGCAGTCCCGAGAGGGGAGAGACCCAGTACTTC.

The chain links TRBV28 to TRBJ2-1, with 9 bases fitting TRBD2. The CDR3 loop spans 13 amino acids. Germline V gene sequence: CDR1 MDHEN, CDR2 SYDVKM. V lost 10 bases, J lost 7 bases, and 8 bases stayed unmatched. Here the CDR3 reads CAIRAGGLNEQFF. The CDR3 DNA follows: TGTGCCATCAGAGCGGGGGGCTTGAATGAGCAGTTCTTC.

There are a few counts of this clonotype. The chain carries TRBV10-3 and TRBJ1-1, with no clear D. The CDR3 is 13 amino acids. V lost 3 bases and J 7 bases, leaving 12 bases between the germline ends. Per germline, CDR1 ENHRY and CDR2 SYGVKD. The DNA for the CDR3 is TGTGCCATCAGTGACCGGGGAGTAAGTGAAGCTTTCTTT. Residues: CAISDRGVSEAFF.

This sequence joins TRBV29-1 and TRBJ2-3, with TRBD1 matching 9 bases. This CDR3 contains 17 residues. Trimming cost V 3 bases and J 4 bases; bases outside gene matches: 14. Germline V gene data show CDR1 as SQVTM and CDR2 as ANQGSEA. CDR3 sequence (DNA): TGCAGCGTTGATGGGACAGGGAGGATGCCTTTCTCAGATACGCAGTATTTT. Protein: CSVDGTGRMPFSDTQYF.

This clonotype has just a few counts. The rearrangement joins TRBV12-3 or TRBV12-4 to TRBJ2-2; D call uncertain. The length of the CDR3 is 15 residues. Between the trimmed V and J ends, which lost 5 bases and 2 bases, there was a span of 12 bases. CDR3 sequence reads: CASSTRARNTGELFF. For the CDR3, the DNA is TGTGCCAGCAGTACGCGCGCACGTAACACCGGGGAGCTGTTTTTT.

As for this clonotype: One end of the junction fails to match germline, which may point to a read error. The rearrangement uses TRBV14 and TRBJ2-1; 8 bases align to TRBD2. The CDR3 contains 14 residues. Germline assignment: CDR1 SGHDN and CDR2 FVKESK. This chain's CDR3 is CASSQRPSGSERFF. The DNA for the CDR3 is TGTGCCAGCAGCCAACGGCCTAGCGGGTCGGAGCGGTTCTTC.

This clonotype occurred a few times. This chain connects TRBV7-2 to TRBJ2-2; 10 nucleotides align to TRBD2. Germline values: CDR1 SGHTA, CDR2 FQGNSA. V trimming: 0 bases; J trimming: 6 bases; junction bases outside the gene matches: 4. The CDR3 extends over 16 amino acids. The CDR3, as DNA: TGTGCCAGCAGCTTAGCTTCTAGCGGGAGATCCGGGGAGCTGTTTTTT. It codes for CASSLASSGRSGELFF.

The sample holds many counts of this clonotype. The J gene is TRBJ1-4, the V gene TRBV20-1; D not resolved. This CDR3 is built from 16 residues. The germline gives CDR1 DFQATT, CDR2 SNEGSKA (reference sequence). With 0 bases removed from V and 3 bases from J, the gap between germline ends came to 14 bases. For the CDR3, the DNA is TGCAGTGCTAGAGATAGATGGAGGGATTCTAATGAAAAACTGTTTTTT. This codes for CSARDRWRDSNEKLFF.

The CDR3: CASSLDRTGGTDTQYF. CDR3 nucleotides: TGTGCCAGCAGCTTAGACAGGACAGGAGGCACAGATACGCAGTATTTT. V usage is TRBV7-2 and J usage is TRBJ2-3, with 7 bases fitting TRBD1. The CDR3 length is 16 residues. The trim removed 1 base at V and 1 base at J, leaving 5 bases unmatched. From germline, CDR1 is SGHTA and CDR2 FQGNSA.

This clonotype has a handful of counts. J is TRBJ1-1 and V is TRBV3-1, with D hard to call. V was trimmed by 4 bases and J by 2 bases, leaving 14 bases between them. The CDR3 loop spans 15 amino acids. The V gene's germline CDR1 is LGHDT and CDR2 YNNKEL (reference sequence). CDR3 coding DNA: TGTGCCAGCAGCCCTCGACACTCTTCCAACACTGAAGCTTTCTTT. Residues: CASSPRHSSNTEAFF.

This clonotype was counted many times. The chain employs TRBV12-3 or TRBV12-4 and TRBJ1-3; 9 bases match TRBD1. The length of the CDR3 is 14 residues. The J segment lost 5 bases and the V segment lost 5 bases, leaving 4 bases of the junction unmatched. CDR3 in DNA: TGTGCCAGCAGTCTGGACAGGGGAAGAAACACCATATATTTT. The encoded protein is CASSLDRGRNTIYF.

The chain recombines TRBV5-4 with TRBJ2-7; 7 bases match TRBD1. The CDR3 runs to 17 residues. V was clipped by 4 bases and J by 2 bases; unmatched bases: 15. CDR1 and CDR2 from the germline V gene are SGHNT and YYREEE (reference sequence). The CDR3 here is CASSGGQEPLPAYEQYF. The CDR3 DNA sequence: TGTGCCAGCAGCGGTGGACAGGAACCTCTACCGGCCTACGAGCAGTACTTC.

There are many counts of this clonotype. The chain has TRBV27 and TRBJ2-3; D is unresolved. Germline CDR1 and CDR2: MNHEY and SMNVEV (reference sequence). This CDR3 is built from 13 residues. V lost 1 base and J 1 base, leaving 3 bases between the germline ends. CDR3 nucleotide sequence: TGTGCCAGCAGTTTATTGCGCACAGATACGCAGTATTTT. It yields the protein CASSLLRTDTQYF.

In its sample, this clonotype was seen many times. This chain links TRBV15 with TRBJ2-5, with a weak D call TRBD1 (6 bases). With 1 base removed from V and 2 bases from J, the gap between germline ends came to 11 bases. The V gene's germline CDR1 is LNHNV and CDR2 YYDKDF (reference sequence). The CDR3 sequence is 15 residues long. CDR3 in amino acids: CATSRAGTPQETQYF. CDR3 bases: TGTGCCACCAGCAGAGCCGGGACACCTCAAGAGACCCAGTACTTC.

This clonotype has a single count. This chain links TRBV3-1 with TRBJ1-2; 11 nucleotides line up with TRBD1. Germline V lookup: CDR1 LGHDT, CDR2 YNNKEL (reference sequence). Trimming removed 4 bases from V and 4 bases from J; junction bases left unmatched: 8. CDR3 length: 16 amino acids. The CDR3, as DNA: TGTGCCAGCAGCCCGAGGGACAGGGGGAGAATCTATGGCTACACCTTC. As protein: CASSPRDRGRIYGYTF.

This clonotype was picked up a small number of times. This chain joins TRBV20-1 and TRBJ2-7; 7 nucleotides line up with TRBD2. The CDR3 is made up of 15 amino acids. Germline V gene lookup returns CDR1 DFQATT and CDR2 SNEGSKA (reference sequence). After removal of 3 bases from V and 2 bases from J, the junction contained 10 bases not matched to a gene. The chain's CDR3 is CSASSFVGTTYEQYF. The CDR3 nucleotides are TGCAGTGCTAGTTCGTTTGTTGGGACTACCTACGAGCAGTACTTC.

This clonotype was found a few times. V and J are TRBV6-5 and TRBJ2-3, with D hard to call. The CDR3 has 15 amino acids. The germline V and J ends were trimmed by 4 bases and 1 base, with 12 bases remaining between them. Germline V gives CDR1 MNHEY, CDR2 SVGAGI. In DNA form, the CDR3 reads TGTGCCAGCAGTTCCGGGCGGAGAGGCACAGATACGCAGTATTTT. This translates into CASSSGRRGTDTQYF.

V and J are TRBV20-1 and TRBJ2-5; TRBD2 matches at 13 bases. The CDR3 loop spans 16 amino acids. Germline lookup yields CDR1 DFQATT and CDR2 SNEGSKA (reference sequence). V lost 5 bases and J lost 5; bases outside the gene matches: 11. The chain's CDR3 is CSAGGWGTSGMETQYF. The CDR3 DNA is TGCAGTGCTGGGGGGTGGGGGACTAGCGGGATGGAGACCCAGTACTTC.

The chain employs TRBV6-5 and TRBJ2-5; tentative D call: TRBD2 (6 bases). Germline lookup yields CDR1 MNHEY and CDR2 SVGAGI. This CDR3 has 13 residues. The germline V and J ends were trimmed by 2 bases and 7 bases, with 11 bases remaining between them. The CDR3 sequence: CASSYPGRGTQYF. In DNA, the CDR3 is TGTGCCAGCAGTTACCCCGGGCGGGGGACCCAGTACTTC.

This clonotype was detected only a few times. The V gene is TRBV6-1, the J gene TRBJ2-7, with D unclear. V shed 0 bases and J shed 5 bases, with 5 bases lying between them. Germline V gene lookup returns CDR1 MNHNS and CDR2 SASEGT. The CDR3 contains 12 residues. CDR3 region: CASSEAVHEQYF. In nucleotides, the CDR3 is TGTGCCAGCAGTGAAGCCGTCCACGAGCAGTACTTC.

The sample holds many counts of this clonotype. The chain recombines TRBV5-1 with TRBJ2-5; 8 bases fit TRBD2. CDR1 SGHRS and CDR2 YFSETQ come from the germline V gene. The CDR3 contains 16 residues. Germline trimming cut 1 base from V and 2 bases from J; bases unmatched to any gene: 7. The CDR3 here is CASSLSGTRLQETQYF. The CDR3 coding sequence is TGCGCCAGCAGCTTGTCCGGGACTAGACTTCAAGAGACCCAGTACTTC.

This clonotype showed up just once. The rearrangement links TRBV6-6 to TRBJ1-5; TRBD1 agrees at 10 bases. The V segment lost 10 bases and the J segment 4 bases; nucleotides outside the gene matches: 4. The CDR3 contains 13 residues. The V gene's germline CDR1 is MNHNY and CDR2 SVGAGI (reference sequence). The CDR3 is CANRGQGNQPQHF. The CDR3 region has the DNA TGTGCCAACAGGGGACAGGGGAATCAGCCCCAGCATTTT.